These 31 T cell receptor beta chains were all obtained from the same sample, sequenced in a study of blood T cell repertoires in COVID-19. Measured with immunoSEQ multiplex PCR; TCRdb has only the in-frame clones, and not every one. This sample carries a few hundred thousand clones, 84% of them seen once, and the ten largest clones take 1.5%. Sequencing was carried out using peripheral blood. The origin of the receptors is a woman in her thirties or forties who had recovered from COVID-19.

The chain has TRBV11-2 and TRBJ2-5; no firm D call. Trimming pared 2 bases from V and 5 bases from J, leaving 9 bases between. The CDR3 contains 13 residues. Germline V gene lookup returns CDR1 SGHAT and CDR2 FQNNGV. CDR3 bases: TGTGCCAGCAGCTTAAGAGTTCGGGAGACCCAGTACTTC. Encoded protein: CASSLRVRETQYF.

The CDR3 protein is CASSLSPGQSYEQYF. Here the CDR3 DNA reads TGTGCCAGCAGCCTATCACCGGGACAGTCCTACGAGCAGTACTTC. The chain couples TRBV5-6 to TRBJ2-7, with 7 bases aligning to TRBD1. Germline V CDR1 and CDR2: SGHDT, YYEEEE. CDR3 length: 15 amino acids. After removal of 4 bases from V and 1 base from J, the junction contained 8 bases not matched to a gene.

This sequence joins TRBV7-9 and TRBJ2-1; D uncertain. The CDR3 runs to 15 residues. The germline V gene encodes CDR1 SEHNR and CDR2 FQNEAQ (reference sequence). Trimming stripped 3 bases from V and 3 bases from J, with 12 bases between. This chain's CDR3 is CASSFGATGYNEQFF. CDR3 DNA sequence: TGTGCCAGCAGCTTCGGCGCAACGGGCTACAATGAGCAGTTCTTC.

The CDR3 DNA follows: TGTGCCAGCAGTGAATTGCGGGGCAGGGAAAAACTGTTTTTT. Translation gives CASSELRGREKLFF. The chain couples TRBV6-1 to TRBJ1-4; tentative D call: TRBD1 (5 bases). The V gene lost 2 bases and the J gene lost 8 bases, with 12 bases spanning the gap. Per germline, CDR1 MNHNS and CDR2 SASEGT. This CDR3 spans 14 amino acids.

This clone was picked up a small number of times. The chain couples TRBV29-1 to TRBJ1-5, with a possible D match to TRBD1 (5 bases). V lost 6 bases to trimming and J lost 3 bases, with 15 bases between them. This CDR3 contains 14 residues. CDR1 is SQVTM, CDR2 ANQGSEA, per germline. The CDR3 sequence is CSVGGPGPNQPQHF. DNA of the CDR3: TGCAGCGTCGGGGGACCCGGACCCAATCAGCCCCAGCATTTT.

This clone was counted many times. The chain is built from TRBV4-2 and TRBJ2-2; 7 nucleotides align to TRBD1. Per germline, CDR1 LGHNA and CDR2 YNFKEQ. Germline trimming cut 0 bases from V and 4 bases from J; bases unmatched to any gene: 5. This CDR3 contains 16 residues. CDR3 in amino acids: CASSQDLEGATGELFF. The CDR3 DNA follows: TGTGCCAGCAGCCAAGATCTCGAGGGGGCCACCGGGGAGCTGTTTTTT.

This clone was seen a handful of times. V and J are TRBV25-1 and TRBJ2-2; 9 nucleotides align to TRBD1. Per the germline V gene, CDR1 is MGHDK and CDR2 is SYGVNS. V gave up 5 bases and J gave up 1 base; unmatched junction bases: 8. This CDR3 is 17 amino acids long. The CDR3 nucleotides read TGTGCCAGCAGTTCTGCCCCGGGACAGGGGAACACCGGGGAGCTGTTTTTT. Protein: CASSSAPGQGNTGELFF.

The chain carries TRBV7-6 and TRBJ2-2, with D tentatively TRBD2 (6 bases). There are 18 residues in the CDR3. V was trimmed by 0 bases and J by 0 bases, leaving 14 bases between them. Germline CDR1 and CDR2: SGHVS and FNYEAQ. The CDR3 bases are TGTGCCAGCAGCTTAGCATCGGCGGGGCACACGAACACCGGGGAGCTGTTTTTT. Protein: CASSLASAGHTNTGELFF.

V usage is TRBV19 and J usage is TRBJ2-1; TRBD2 matches at 9 bases. The germline CDR1 and CDR2 sequences are LNHDA and SQIVND (reference sequence). V trimming: 5 bases; J trimming: 6 bases; junction bases outside the gene matches: 11. The CDR3 contains 16 residues. This CDR3 is CASSVSGTSILNEQFF. CDR3 nucleotide sequence: TGTGCCAGTAGTGTGTCCGGGACTAGCATTCTCAATGAGCAGTTCTTC.

The chain recombines TRBV24-1 with TRBJ2-3, with TRBD1 identical over 7 bases. The CDR3 loop spans 17 amino acids. V gave up 8 bases and J gave up 0 bases; unmatched junction bases: 13. Looked up from germline, CDR1 is KGHDR and CDR2 is SFDVKD. The CDR3 nucleotides read TGTGCCACCACAGGGGGACCCAGGGTTTCTAGCACAGATACGCAGTATTTT. It yields the protein CATTGGPRVSSTDTQYF.

The chain recombines TRBV11-2 with TRBJ2-7; no definite D call. The germline CDR1 and CDR2 sequences are SGHAT and FQNNGV. V lost 5 bases and J lost 2, with 13 bases in between. The CDR3 covers 14 residues. CDR3 region: CASSEASQPYEQYF. The DNA for the CDR3 is TGTGCCAGCAGCGAAGCGAGTCAACCCTACGAGCAGTACTTC.

The genes are TRBV25-1 and TRBJ2-5; D might be TRBD1 (6 bases). V lost 3 bases and J 5 bases, leaving 16 bases between the germline ends. Germline loops: CDR1 MGHDK, CDR2 SYGVNS. This CDR3 has 15 amino acids. In DNA form, the CDR3 reads TGTGCCAGCAGTGACCCCTCGACAGGACGGGAGACCCAGTACTTC. Translation gives CASSDPSTGRETQYF.

The chain recombines TRBV30 with TRBJ1-1, with TRBD1 as a possible D gene (5 bases). The CDR3 spans 13 residues. The V gene's germline CDR1 is GTSNPN and CDR2 SVGIG (reference sequence). Trimming removed 0 bases at V and 10 bases at J, with 15 bases between. Here the CDR3 DNA reads TGTGCCTGGAGTGTACTCGGGCACGGGGGAGCTTTCTTT. Translating it yields CAWSVLGHGGAFF.

This chain joins TRBV7-9 and TRBJ2-6, with a possible D match to TRBD1 (6 bases). The CDR3 is made up of 18 amino acids. With 0 bases removed from V and 0 bases from J, the gap between germline ends came to 12 bases. The germline CDR1 and CDR2 sequences are SEHNR and FQNEAQ (reference sequence). The CDR3 reads CASSLAYRVISGANVLTF. The CDR3 bases are TGTGCCAGCAGCTTAGCGTACAGGGTAATCTCTGGGGCCAACGTCCTGACTTTC.

This clone was detected only once. V usage is TRBV14 and J usage is TRBJ1-1; TRBD1 aligns across 7 bases. The CDR3 has 15 amino acids. V shed 4 bases and J 0 bases; nucleotides not matched to a gene: 5. Germline loops: CDR1 SGHDN, CDR2 FVKESK. The CDR3 spells CASSPWTGMNTEAFF. For the CDR3, the DNA is TGTGCCAGCAGCCCATGGACAGGAATGAACACTGAAGCTTTCTTT. The whole variable domain, remainder taken from reference TRBV14 and TRBJ1-1, is EAGVTQFPSHSVIEKGQTVTLRCDPISGHDNLYWYRRVMGKEIKFLLHFVKESKQDESGMPNNRFLAERTGGTYSTLKVQPAELEDSGVYFCASSPWTGMNTEAFFGQGTRLTVV.

The table lists this clone with a count of one. The chain links TRBV7-2 to TRBJ2-7; D unresolved. Germline V lookup: CDR1 SGHTA, CDR2 FQGNSA. Trimming stripped 4 bases from V and 5 bases from J, with 9 bases between. The CDR3 is 12 amino acids. As DNA, the CDR3 is TGTGCCAGCAGCTCCGGTATAGACGAGCAGTACTTC. Its translation: CASSSGIDEQYF.

The chain recombines TRBV19 with TRBJ1-2; a possible D gene is TRBD1 (6 bases). Germline V CDR1 and CDR2: LNHDA, SQIVND (reference sequence). The CDR3 consists of 13 residues. V gave up 8 bases and J gave up 4 bases, with 14 bases separating them. CDR3 protein: CASRKTGIYGYTF. The CDR3 region has the DNA TGTGCCAGTCGTAAGACAGGAATCTATGGCTACACCTTC.

J is TRBJ2-2 and V is TRBV11-2, with 10 bases lining up with TRBD2. The CDR3 runs to 16 residues. Trimming at V came to 7 bases and at J to 5 bases, leaving 10 bases not matched to a gene. Germline CDR1 is SGHAT and CDR2 is FQNNGV. The CDR3 loop reads CASTNSGGSRTGELFF. The CDR3 nucleotides read TGTGCCAGCACCAATAGCGGGGGGTCGAGGACCGGGGAGCTGTTTTTT.

The rearrangement joins TRBV29-1 to TRBJ2-7; D might be TRBD2 (6 bases). Trimming removed 7 bases at V and 5 bases at J, with 9 bases between. Per the germline V gene, CDR1 is SQVTM and CDR2 is ANQGSEA. CDR3 length: 10 residues. The CDR3 spells CSGGEDEQYF. The CDR3, as DNA: TGCAGCGGGGGGGAGGACGAGCAGTACTTC.

The sample holds a few counts of this clone. The genes are TRBV28 and TRBJ1-2; a possible D gene is TRBD1 (6 bases). This CDR3 is 14 amino acids long. Germline V CDR1 and CDR2: MDHEN, SYDVKM. Trimming shortened V by 7 bases and J by 5 bases, and 17 bases separated the two germline ends. The CDR3 region is CASTLGGAQYGYTF. Here the CDR3 DNA reads TGTGCCAGCACCCTTGGGGGGGCGCAATATGGCTACACCTTC.

The chain links TRBV9 to TRBJ1-2, with unresolved D. The CDR3 covers 13 residues. Germline CDR1 and CDR2: SGDLS and YYNGEE. Between the trimmed V and J ends, which lost 0 bases and 1 base, there was a span of 4 bases. CDR3 protein: CASSVDHNYGYTF. CDR3 bases: TGTGCCAGCAGCGTAGATCATAACTATGGCTACACCTTC.

The chain couples TRBV28 to TRBJ2-1; a possible D gene is TRBD1 (6 bases). The V gene's germline CDR1 is MDHEN and CDR2 SYDVKM. Deletions cut 3 bases from V and 7 bases from J, with 10 bases between. The CDR3 consists of 13 residues. CDR3 DNA: TGTGCCAGCAGTTTTCATCAGGGGAATGAGCAGTTCTTC. Translation gives CASSFHQGNEQFF.

The chain employs TRBV7-6 and TRBJ1-2, with D tentatively TRBD1 (5 bases). Germline CDR1 is SGHVS and CDR2 is FNYEAQ. V was cut by 2 bases and J by 4 bases, with 14 bases left in between. The CDR3 runs 15 residues. CDR3 protein: CASSLSGQGSYGYTF. CDR3 bases: TGTGCCAGCAGCTTATCCGGGCAGGGTAGCTATGGCTACACCTTC.

The CDR3 region has the DNA TGTGCCAGCAGTGCTCAGGGGTTCTATGGCTACACCTTC. This sequence encodes CASSAQGFYGYTF. The V gene is TRBV2, the J gene TRBJ1-2, with a weak D call TRBD1 (6 bases). This CDR3 region has 13 residues. Trimming pared 4 bases from V and 4 bases from J, leaving 10 bases between. The V gene's germline CDR1 is SNHLY and CDR2 FYNNEI.

This clone was detected a few times. The gene calls are TRBV18 and TRBJ1-2; no firm D call. Germline CDR1 reads KGHSH; CDR2 reads LQKENI. V lost 6 bases and J 7 bases, leaving 15 bases between the germline ends. This CDR3 is 13 amino acids long. The CDR3 nucleotides are TGTGCCAGCTCCTCCGGGTTAGACTCTGGCTACACCTTC. This sequence encodes CASSSGLDSGYTF. The full variable domain, completed using reference TRBV18 and TRBJ1-2, is NAGVMQNPRHLVRRRGQEARLRCSPMKGHSHVYWYRQLPEEGLKFMVYLQKENIIDESGMPKERFSAEFPKEGPSILRIQQVVRGDSAAYFCASSSGLDSGYTFGSGTRLTVV.

This clone was seen a handful of times. V is TRBV15 and J is TRBJ2-5; 11 bases fit TRBD2. This CDR3 comprises 17 residues. Germline V gives CDR1 LNHNV, CDR2 YYDKDF (reference sequence). V trimming: 0 bases; J trimming: 2 bases; junction bases outside the gene matches: 5. The CDR3 region is CATSREARTSGQETQYF. CDR3 bases: TGTGCCACCAGCAGAGAGGCACGGACTAGCGGGCAAGAGACCCAGTACTTC. Drawing the rest from reference TRBV15 and TRBJ2-5, the complete variable domain is DAMVIQNPRYQVTQFGKPVTLSCSQTLNHNVMYWYQQKSSQAPKLLFHYYDKDFNNEADTPDNFQSRRPNTSFCFLDIRSPGLGDTAMYLCATSREARTSGQETQYFGPGTRLLVL.

J is TRBJ1-3 and V is TRBV6-1; no definite D call. Germline CDR1 MNHNS, CDR2 SASEGT. V was shortened by 3 bases and J by 0 bases, with 9 bases between the two germline ends. This CDR3 is built from 15 residues. Here the CDR3 DNA reads TGTGCCAGCAGTGATACTTTCTTCTCTGGAAACACCATATATTTT. It encodes CASSDTFFSGNTIYF.

This clone was counted once. The sample carries other DNA sequences with the same CDR3. The V call is TRBV11-3, the J call TRBJ1-2, with TRBD1 as a possible D gene (5 bases). The CDR3 consists of 13 residues. The germline CDR1 and CDR2 sequences are SGHNT and YENEEA. Trimming took 5 bases from V and 5 from J, leaving 12 bases between them. CDR3 loop: CASSLLGGYGYTF. The CDR3 nucleotides read TGTGCCAGCAGCCTACTGGGGGGGTATGGCTACACCTTC.

This clone occurred once. The chain joins TRBV2 to TRBJ1-1, with D perhaps matching TRBD1 (6 bases). The V gene lost 6 bases and the J gene lost 11 bases, with 22 bases spanning the gap. The germline CDR1 and CDR2 sequences are SNHLY and FYNNEI. This CDR3 is 14 amino acids long. CDR3 in amino acids: CASSDFRTGGNAFF. The CDR3 bases are TGTGCCAGCAGCGACTTTAGGACTGGGGGCAACGCTTTCTTT.

The chain is built from TRBV28 and TRBJ2-1, with a weak D call TRBD2 (6 bases). V was trimmed by 2 bases and J by 0 bases, leaving 14 bases between them. The CDR3 runs 17 residues. Germline values: CDR1 MDHEN, CDR2 SYDVKM. Here the CDR3 reads CASSLGPRGSSYNEQFF. Here the CDR3 DNA reads TGTGCCAGCAGTTTAGGCCCCCGGGGGAGCTCCTACAATGAGCAGTTCTTC.

The rearrangement joins TRBV7-8 to TRBJ2-2; the D is unclear. The CDR3 has 15 amino acids. Trimming took off 0 bases at V and 2 bases at J, with 7 bases between the two ends. CDR1 is SGHVS and CDR2 is FQNEAQ in the germline V gene. The chain's CDR3 is CASSLAVTNTGELFF. The CDR3 DNA sequence: TGTGCCAGCAGCTTAGCGGTGACTAACACCGGGGAGCTGTTTTTT.